The next 29 T cell receptor beta chains were all read from a single sample in a study of blood T cell repertoires in COVID-19. Sequencing used immunoSEQ multiplex PCR; TCRdb keeps in-frame clones, though not all of them. Here the sample spans about 160,000 clones, about nine tenths being singletons. The sequencing input was peripheral blood. These receptor sequences come from a woman aged 55-69 years with active or convalescent COVID-19.

V usage is TRBV7-2 and J usage is TRBJ1-2; 8 bases map to TRBD1. Losses at the gene ends were 1 base for V and 8 bases for J; bases not matched to a gene: 9. Germline CDR1 is SGHTA and CDR2 is FQGNSA. The CDR3 runs to 15 residues. CDR3 residues: CASSLEGTGLGGYTF. CDR3 sequence (DNA): TGTGCCAGCAGCTTAGAAGGGACAGGTCTAGGAGGCTACACCTTC. Supplemented by reference TRBV7-2 and TRBJ1-2, the full variable domain reads GAGVSQSPSNKVTEKGKDVELRCDPISGHTALYWYRQSLGQGLEFLIYFQGNSAPDKSGLPSDRFSAERTGGSVSTLTIQRTQQEDSAVYLCASSLEGTGLGGYTFGSGTRLTVV.

This clone appeared once. The rearrangement links TRBV11-3 to TRBJ2-1; 9 positions match TRBD2. With V trimmed by 5 bases and J by 9 bases, 17 bases remained unmatched. This CDR3 has 17 residues. The germline V gene encodes CDR1 SGHNT and CDR2 YENEEA. Here the CDR3 reads CASSPVGGGALPSEQFF. CDR3 nucleotides: TGTGCCAGCAGCCCCGTTGGCGGGGGGGCTCTGCCGTCTGAGCAGTTCTTC.

This clone showed up just a few times. This chain links TRBV5-4 with TRBJ1-6; maybe TRBD1 (5 bases). CDR1 SGHNT and CDR2 YYREEE come from the germline V gene (reference sequence). Trimming stripped 6 bases from V and 6 bases from J, with 13 bases between. The CDR3 covers 14 residues. The CDR3 bases are TGTGCCAGCAACCAGGGATTTTCTAATTCACCCCTCCACTTT. It specifies CASNQGFSNSPLHF.

This CDR3 is CASSRDRGNYGYTF. DNA for the CDR3: TGTGCCAGTAGCCGGGACAGGGGCAACTATGGCTACACCTTC. This chain joins TRBV19 and TRBJ1-2; 10 bases agree with TRBD1. CDR3 length equals 14 residues. Looked up from germline, CDR1 is LNHDA and CDR2 is SQIVND (reference sequence). J was trimmed by 2 bases and V by 6 bases; bases with no gene match: 3.

This chain links TRBV5-8 with TRBJ2-7; 7 bases map to TRBD1. The CDR3 has 14 amino acids. Germline lookup yields CDR1 SGHTS and CDR2 YDEGEE. The trim removed 4 bases at V and 1 base at J, leaving 5 bases unmatched. The CDR3 DNA reads TGTGCCAGCAGCCGACAGGGATTGTCCTACGAGCAGTACTTC. Encoded protein: CASSRQGLSYEQYF.

The V gene is TRBV4-3, the J gene TRBJ1-6; D might be TRBD1 (5 bases). Trimming stripped 1 base from V and 6 bases from J, with 13 bases between. The CDR3 covers 16 residues. Germline-derived CDR1 and CDR2 are LGHNA and YSLEER. The CDR3 loop is CASSQGAGVVNSPLHF. The DNA for the CDR3 is TGCGCCAGCAGCCAAGGGGCGGGGGTTGTTAATTCACCCCTCCACTTT.

This chain connects TRBV5-1 to TRBJ2-7; 9 positions match TRBD1. V dropped 0 bases and J dropped 4; count of bases not matched to a gene: 14. The CDR3 runs to 18 residues. Germline values: CDR1 SGHRS, CDR2 YFSETQ. The CDR3 loop reads CASSLVGPHRGPRYEQYF. The DNA for the CDR3 is TGCGCCAGCAGCTTGGTCGGACCACACAGGGGGCCAAGGTACGAGCAGTACTTC. The entire variable domain, with the rest obtained from reference TRBV5-1 and TRBJ2-7, is as follows: KAGVTQTPRYLIKTRGQQVTLSCSPISGHRSVSWYQQTPGQGLQFLFEYFSETQRNKGNFPGRFSGRQFSNSRSEMNVSTLELGDSALYLCASSLVGPHRGPRYEQYFGPGTRLTVT.

This chain connects TRBV5-4 to TRBJ1-5, with TRBD1 as a possible D gene (6 bases). Germline CDR1 is SGHNT and CDR2 is YYREEE (reference sequence). This CDR3 comprises 14 residues. The germline V and J ends were trimmed by 0 bases and 6 bases, with 10 bases remaining between them. The CDR3 loop is CASSLAGVGQPQHF. CDR3 in DNA: TGTGCCAGCAGCTTGGCAGGGGTAGGTCAGCCCCAGCATTTT. Full variable domain (rest looked up from reference TRBV5-4 and TRBJ1-5): ETGVTQSPTHLIKTRGQQVTLRCSSQSGHNTVSWYQQALGQGPQFIFQYYREEENGRGNFPPRFSGLQFPNYSSELNVNALELDDSALYLCASSLAGVGQPQHFGDGTRLSIL.

The J gene is TRBJ1-1, the V gene TRBV11-2; 9 bases align to TRBD1. Germline assignment: CDR1 SGHAT and CDR2 FQNNGV. V lost 2 bases and J lost 10; bases outside the gene matches: 20. This CDR3 is 18 amino acids long. CDR3 bases: TGTGCCAGCAGCTTAAGGCCCCCGGGACAGGGAACGACGGGGGGAGCTTTCTTT. Amino acids: CASSLRPPGQGTTGGAFF.

This clone turned up a few times. This sequence joins TRBV7-8 and TRBJ2-5, with 13 bases aligning to TRBD2. The V gene's germline CDR1 is SGHVS and CDR2 FQNEAQ. Trimming took 5 bases from V and 0 from J; bases not matched to a gene: 9. This CDR3 region has 18 residues. CDR3 residues: CASSRMGLAGSYQETQYF. In DNA, the CDR3 is TGTGCCAGCAGCCGGATGGGACTAGCGGGATCGTACCAAGAGACCCAGTACTTC. Drawing the rest from reference TRBV7-8 and TRBJ2-5, the complete variable domain is GAGVSQSPRYKVAKRGQDVALRCDPISGHVSLFWYQQALGQGPEFLTYFQNEAQLDKSGLPSDRFFAERPEGSVSTLKIQRTQQEDSAVYLCASSRMGLAGSYQETQYFGPGTRLLVL.

A note on this clone: The same CDR3 can be traced to other DNA sequences in this sample. The V call is TRBV6-5, the J call TRBJ1-2; D gene uncertain. V was trimmed by 4 bases and J by 0 bases, leaving 6 bases between them. CDR1 and CDR2 (germline): MNHEY, SVGAGI. CDR3 size: 13 residues. The CDR3 protein is CASSSPSNYGYTF. CDR3 coding DNA: TGTGCCAGCAGTTCCCCTTCTAACTATGGCTACACCTTC.

The genes are TRBV5-4 and TRBJ1-1, with TRBD1 as a possible D gene (5 bases). V lost 0 bases to trimming and J lost 3 bases, with 15 bases between them. CDR3 size: 16 residues. CDR1 is SGHNT, CDR2 YYREEE, per germline (reference sequence). CDR3 nucleotide sequence: TGTGCCAGCAGCTTGGACAGGACGCCCTCAGACACTGAAGCTTTCTTT. Protein product: CASSLDRTPSDTEAFF.

The chain employs TRBV5-4 and TRBJ2-7; tentative D call: TRBD1 (5 bases). Trimming took 3 bases from V and 6 from J, leaving 19 bases between them. This CDR3 comprises 15 residues. From germline, CDR1 is SGHNT and CDR2 YYREEE (reference sequence). The CDR3 DNA sequence: TGTGCCAGCAGCTCGGAAAAGGCAGGGCGCTCCGAGCAGTACTTC. Protein product: CASSSEKAGRSEQYF.

This clone was counted a single time. Its ends do not fully match the called genes, so a read error is possible. The genes are TRBV7-7 and TRBJ2-5; maybe TRBD1 (5 bases). CDR3 length: 13 amino acids. Germline-derived CDR1 and CDR2 are SSHAT and FNYEAQ (reference sequence). For the CDR3, the DNA is TGTGCTAGCAGCTTAGACAGTCTGGGGACCCAGTACTTC. The encoded protein is CASSLDSLGTQYF.

This sequence joins TRBV19 and TRBJ1-6; perhaps TRBD1 as D (6 bases). This CDR3 comprises 13 residues. Germline loops: CDR1 LNHDA, CDR2 SQIVND (reference sequence). Trimming took 4 bases from V and 16 from J, leaving 17 bases between them. The CDR3 protein is CASSTRGGDTLHF. In nucleotides, the CDR3 is TGTGCCAGTAGTACTCGAGGGGGGGACACTCTCCACTTT.

This rearrangement joins TRBV6-5 to TRBJ1-6; 9 nucleotides agree with TRBD1. The CDR3 is made up of 15 amino acids. Unmatched junction bases numbered 4, after V lost 6 bases and J lost 4 bases. Germline-derived CDR1 and CDR2 are MNHEY and SVGAGI. CDR3 nucleotides: TGTGCCAGCAGAGTGGACAGGGGTTATAATTCACCCCTCCACTTT. Translated, it gives CASRVDRGYNSPLHF.

This clone was detected only a few times. The genes are TRBV6-6 and TRBJ1-5, with 8 bases fitting TRBD1. This CDR3 spans 15 amino acids. The junction had 6 bases not matched to a gene; V was cut back by 6 bases and J by 2 bases. CDR1 MNHNY and CDR2 SVGAGI come from the germline V gene (reference sequence). This CDR3 reads CASRLVTGGNQPQHF. DNA for the CDR3: TGTGCCAGCAGACTAGTGACAGGGGGCAATCAGCCCCAGCATTTT.

The chain employs TRBV4-3 and TRBJ2-1; D is unresolved. V lost 0 bases and J lost 9, with 12 bases in between. The CDR3 sequence is 14 residues long. CDR1 and CDR2 (germline): LGHNA, YSLEER. CDR3 protein: CASSQDPLTGEQFF. For the CDR3, the DNA is TGCGCCAGCAGCCAAGATCCGCTCACGGGTGAGCAGTTCTTC.

This sequence joins TRBV14 and TRBJ1-4; a weak D match, TRBD1 (5 bases). Germline V gene sequence: CDR1 SGHDN, CDR2 FVKESK. This CDR3 has 16 amino acids. Trimming pared 5 bases from V and 0 bases from J, leaving 13 bases between. The CDR3 reads CASSSRQSATNEKLFF. DNA for the CDR3: TGTGCCAGCAGCTCCCGACAGTCGGCAACTAATGAAAAACTGTTTTTT.

The genes are TRBV6-5 and TRBJ2-7, with 11 positions matching TRBD1. CDR1 and CDR2 (germline): MNHEY, SVGAGI. V lost 6 bases, J lost 5 bases, and 6 bases stayed unmatched. This CDR3 is 14 amino acids long. The CDR3 region has the DNA TGTGCCAGCAGCCGGGACAGGGGGTACCACGAGCAGTACTTC. Translated: CASSRDRGYHEQYF.

This clone was detected a few times. The rearrangement links TRBV7-2 to TRBJ2-1; TRBD2 might be the D (6 bases). CDR1 SGHTA and CDR2 FQGNSA come from the germline V gene. The V end lost 2 bases, the J end lost 6 bases, and 14 bases lay between the germline ends. The CDR3 loop spans 15 amino acids. CDR3 DNA sequence: TGTGCCAGCAGCTTATACATGCGGGGAGCCAATGAGCAGTTCTTC. It encodes CASSLYMRGANEQFF.

The chain is built from TRBV30 and TRBJ2-7; 8 positions agree with TRBD1. V lost 3 bases, J lost 3 bases, and 10 bases stayed unmatched. Germline CDR1 is GTSNPN and CDR2 is SVGIG (reference sequence). This CDR3 has 15 amino acids. CDR3: CAWSRGSGGDYEQYF. As DNA, the CDR3 is TGTGCCTGGAGCCGAGGGTCAGGGGGCGACTACGAGCAGTACTTC.

The chain recombines TRBV7-2 with TRBJ2-3; 10 bases map to TRBD1. The CDR3 is 16 amino acids. Per germline, CDR1 SGHTA and CDR2 FQGNSA. The junction had 5 bases not matched to a gene; V was cut back by 1 base and J by 4 bases. Here the CDR3 DNA reads TGTGCCAGCAGCTTAGGGGGGACAGGGGCGGCAGATACGCAGTATTTT. It translates to CASSLGGTGAADTQYF.

The chain links TRBV5-4 to TRBJ2-5, with D possibly matching TRBD1 (6 bases). In germline, CDR1 is SGHNT, CDR2 YYREEE (reference sequence). Trimming cost V 10 bases and J 2 bases, with 12 bases left between them. This CDR3 has 12 residues. The CDR3 DNA sequence: TGTGCCGTTGGGCAGGGGCAAGAGACCCAGTACTTC. Protein sequence: CAVGQGQETQYF.

This clone was observed a single time. J is TRBJ1-4 and V is TRBV21-1. TRBV21-1 is a pseudogene. The CDR3 has 17 amino acids. The CDR3: CASSTIWGGGGNEKLFF. DNA of the CDR3: TGTGCCAGCAGCACGATATGGGGGGGCGGCGGTAATGAAAAACTGTTTTTT.

The chain is built from TRBV3-1 (or the pseudogene TRBV3-2) and TRBJ2-7; 11 bases map to TRBD1. The trim removed 4 bases at V and 3 bases at J, leaving 2 bases unmatched. Per the germline V gene, CDR1 is LGHDT and CDR2 is YNNKEL (reference sequence). CDR3 size: 14 residues. In DNA form, the CDR3 reads TGTGCCAGCAGCCCGGGACAGGGGGACTACGAGCAGTACTTC. Its protein product is CASSPGQGDYEQYF.

CDR3 in DNA: TGTGCCAGCTCTCATCGGGACAGGGGAAACACCATATATTTT. Translating it yields CASSHRDRGNTIYF. The chain uses TRBV6-6 and TRBJ1-3, with TRBD1 identical over 8 bases. CDR1 is MNHNY and CDR2 is SVGAGI in the germline V gene (reference sequence). The CDR3 has 14 residues. Unmatched junction bases numbered 7, after V lost 8 bases and J lost 4 bases.

The gene calls are TRBV12-5 and TRBJ1-2, with no clear D. V lost 2 bases, J lost 1 base, and 14 bases lay in between. Per the germline V gene, CDR1 is LGHNT and CDR2 is FRNRAP. The CDR3 is made up of 16 amino acids. CDR3 sequence: CASGLPLSGLNYGYTF. DNA of the CDR3: TGTGCTAGTGGTTTGCCGCTGTCAGGCCTTAACTATGGCTACACCTTC.

V usage is TRBV6-6 and J usage is TRBJ2-7; a possible D gene is TRBD1 (5 bases). Germline V gene lookup returns CDR1 MNHNY and CDR2 SVGAGI (reference sequence). The CDR3 spans 15 residues. Deletions cut 2 bases from V and 0 bases from J, with 11 bases between. The CDR3 coding sequence is TGTGCCAGCAGTTACCGAACAGGATCCTCCTACGAGCAGTACTTC. Its translation is CASSYRTGSSYEQYF.